These 27 T cell receptor beta chains were sequenced from one sample in a study of regulatory T cells in long-lasting Graves disease. Relying on iRepertoire HTBI primers and Arm-PCR of CDR3 regions, the team built TCR beta libraries. TCRdb re-called the multiplex PCR reads with MiXCR, one entry per CDR3 protein. The table has fewer than 600,000 distinct CDR3 sequences, 22% seen once; the top ten hold approximately 14%. Specified time point: persistent/refractory GD, antithyroid drugs over 5 years with positive TRAb. From PBMCs, RNA was extracted and then used to make the TCR library. Sample: peripheral blood mononuclear cells (PBMCs), taken when the disease was refractory, from a patient treated with antithyroid drugs. These receptors were obtained from a female donor with Graves disease.

The chain combines TRBV28 with TRBJ2-1, with D unresolved. Trimming removed 4 bases at V and 5 bases at J, with 15 bases between. The CDR3 contains 15 residues. CDR1 is MDHEN and CDR2 is SYDVKM in the germline V gene. The CDR3 DNA reads TGTGCCAGCAGTTCTGGGTTGTGGGCGGACAATGAGCAGTTCTTC. Its protein is CASSSGLWADNEQFF.

This clonotype was seen ten or more times. This chain connects TRBV12-3 or TRBV12-4 to TRBJ2-5; 7 bases are a match to TRBD2. The CDR3 is made up of 14 amino acids. The V gene end was trimmed by 5 bases and the J gene end by 1 base; junction bases not matched to a gene: 4. The DNA for the CDR3 is TGTGCCAGCAGTCCGCCTAGCGGCCAAGAGACCCAGTACTTC. Translation: CASSPPSGQETQYF.

This sequence joins TRBV7-8 and TRBJ2-2; TRBD2 matches 8 bases. V shed 5 bases, J shed 1 base, and the junction held 9 bases outside the gene matches. CDR1 SGHVS and CDR2 FQNEAQ come from the germline V gene. CDR3 size: 17 residues. In DNA form, the CDR3 reads TGTGCCAGCAGCCTTTTAGGACTAGCACGGAACACCGGGGAGCTGTTTTTT. Its protein is CASSLLGLARNTGELFF.

This clonotype was seen at least ten times. The chain is built from TRBV28 and TRBJ2-7; D may be TRBD1 or TRBD2 (5 bases each). Germline V gene data show CDR1 as MDHEN and CDR2 as SYDVKM. With 6 bases removed from V and 5 bases from J, the gap between germline ends came to 17 bases. CDR3 size: 14 residues. The CDR3 sequence is CASSQGRLLDEQYF. The CDR3, as DNA: TGTGCCAGCAGCCAGGGACGGCTTCTGGACGAGCAGTACTTC.

The sample holds a few counts of this clonotype. The J gene is TRBJ1-3, the V gene TRBV5-6; D remains ambiguous. Trimming cost V 0 bases and J 3 bases, with 4 bases left between them. CDR1 and CDR2 from the germline V gene are SGHDT and YYEEEE. This CDR3 has 13 amino acids. This CDR3 reads CASSLADGNTIYF. In nucleotides, the CDR3 is TGTGCCAGCAGCTTGGCCGATGGAAACACCATATATTTT.

This clonotype appeared many times. The chain employs TRBV10-3 and TRBJ1-6; no reliable D call. Germline V CDR1 and CDR2: ENHRY, SYGVKD. The CDR3 length is 13 residues. The V gene lost 7 bases and the J gene lost 9 bases, with 13 bases spanning the gap. In nucleotides, the CDR3 is TGTGCCATCACCACGGGATCAGGTTCACCCCTCCACTTT. Its protein product is CAITTGSGSPLHF.

This clonotype was detected a few times. V and J are TRBV10-2 and TRBJ2-5; either TRBD1 or TRBD2 may supply D (7 bases each). This CDR3 is built from 14 residues. Germline CDR1 reads WSHSY; CDR2 reads SAAADI. Trimming removed 10 bases at V and 5 bases at J, with 20 bases between. The DNA of the CDR3 is TGCGCCACCACCAGGGGGGGAGTGGGGGAGACCCAGTACTTC. Residues: CATTRGGVGETQYF.

This clonotype was seen a handful of times. The V gene is TRBV11-2, the J gene TRBJ1-5; D gene uncertain. The CDR3 has 15 residues. The germline gives CDR1 SGHAT, CDR2 FQNNGV. V shed 1 base and J shed 6 bases, with 13 bases lying between them. CDR3 amino acids: CASSLVPGYSQPQHF. As DNA, the CDR3 is TGTGCCAGCAGCTTAGTCCCGGGTTATAGTCAGCCCCAGCATTTT. The full variable domain, its missing parts supplied by reference TRBV11-2 and TRBJ1-5, is EAGVAQSPRYKIIEKRQSVAFWCNPISGHATLYWYQQILGQGPKLLIQFQNNGVVDDSQLPKDRFSAERLKGVDSTLKIQPAKLEDSAVYLCASSLVPGYSQPQHFGDGTRLSIL.

This chain joins TRBV2 and TRBJ2-2; D may be TRBD1 (6 bases). The CDR3 is made up of 15 amino acids. CDR1 is SNHLY and CDR2 is FYNNEI in the germline V gene. V lost 1 base and J 5 bases, leaving 11 bases between the germline ends. The CDR3 spells CASSEVPDRTGELFF. DNA for the CDR3: TGTGCCAGCAGTGAAGTCCCGGACAGAACCGGGGAGCTGTTTTTT. Full variable domain (remainder filled in from reference TRBV2 and TRBJ2-2): EPEVTQTPSHQVTQMGQEVILRCVPISNHLYFYWYRQILGQKVEFLVSFYNNEISEKSEIFDDQFSVERPDGSNFTLKIRSTKLEDSAMYFCASSEVPDRTGELFFGEGSRLTVL.

Comments on this clonotype: A read error may be the cause here, since a much bigger clone is one base away. The CDR3 nucleotides read TGTGCCAGCAGCTTGGAGGGAGCTCTCTTT. It yields the protein CASSLEGALF. The rearrangement uses TRBV7-2 and TRBJ1-1; D is unresolved. Germline values: CDR1 SGHTA, CDR2 FQGNSA. CDR3 length equals 10 residues.

This sequence joins TRBV28 and TRBJ2-7; TRBD2 might be the D (7 bases). The CDR3 has 14 amino acids. V was cut by 2 bases and J by 5 bases, with 13 bases left in between. Germline CDR1 reads MDHEN; CDR2 reads SYDVKM. The CDR3 DNA follows: TGTGCCAGCAGTTTAAGAGGGGGGGCCAACGAGCAGTACTTC. Translation gives CASSLRGGANEQYF.

This clonotype occurred a few times. The chain combines TRBV19 with TRBJ1-2; no firm D call. CDR3 size: 14 residues. Germline V gene sequence: CDR1 LNHDA, CDR2 SQIVND (reference sequence). V was cut by 7 bases and J by 4 bases, with 16 bases left in between. CDR3 nucleotide sequence: TGTGCCAGTACCAGCACCTCCCGGGGCTATGGCTACACCTTC. This encodes CASTSTSRGYGYTF.

Ten or more counts support this clonotype. The chain carries TRBV6-1 and TRBJ1-2; D uncertain. Germline V gene sequence: CDR1 MNHNS, CDR2 SASEGT. Trimming cost V 6 bases and J 8 bases, with 16 bases left between them. The CDR3 is 13 residues long. The CDR3 region has the DNA TGTGCCAGCAGCCCAAAGAGGGCTGAGGGCTACACCTTC. Its translation: CASSPKRAEGYTF.

This clonotype has only a few counts. The chain links TRBV5-1 to TRBJ2-7, with 8 bases aligning to TRBD1. This CDR3 region has 15 residues. V lost 3 bases and J lost 1; bases outside the gene matches: 6. The germline V gene has CDR1 SGHRS and CDR2 YFSETQ. CDR3 nucleotides: TGCGCCAGCAGCTCGCTCCAGGGGGCGTCCTACGAGCAGTACTTC. Encoded protein: CASSSLQGASYEQYF.

This clonotype has just a few counts. In DNA form, the CDR3 reads TGCAGTGCGGCCGGCGTGGGACTAGCGGGAACCACCTACGAGCAGTACTTC. This gives the protein CSAAGVGLAGTTYEQYF. This chain links TRBV20-1 with TRBJ2-7; 13 bases map to TRBD2. Germline V lookup: CDR1 DFQATT, CDR2 SNEGSKA (reference sequence). The CDR3 contains 17 residues. Trimming took 6 bases from V and 2 from J; bases not matched to a gene: 13.

The V gene is TRBV5-5, the J gene TRBJ1-1; D may be TRBD1 (5 bases). V was cut by 4 bases and J by 7 bases, with 17 bases left in between. The CDR3 totals 14 residues. CDR1 is SGHKS and CDR2 is YYEKEE in the germline V gene (reference sequence). CDR3 DNA: TGTGCCAGCAGCGGACCCGGGACGACCCTTGAAGCTTTCTTT. It codes for CASSGPGTTLEAFF.

This clonotype turned up a few times. Since a much larger clone is just one base distant, this may be a read error. The chain has TRBV29-1 and TRBJ1-1, with 7 bases that match TRBD1. The germline V gene encodes CDR1 SQVTM and CDR2 ANQGSEA. CDR3 length equals 11 residues. The ends lost 7 bases at V and 4 bases at J; junction bases unmatched: 3. The CDR3 spells CSATGFTEAFF. Written as DNA, the CDR3 is TGCAGCGCGACAGGGTTCACTGAAGCTTTCTTT.

The chain joins TRBV9 to TRBJ2-3; 15 bases align to TRBD2. CDR3 length: 18 amino acids. Per germline, CDR1 SGDLS and CDR2 YYNGEE. V lost 2 bases to trimming and J lost 4 bases; unmatched junction nucleotides: 8. This CDR3 is CASSVGLAGGPLSDTQYF. The CDR3 DNA follows: TGTGCCAGCAGCGTCGGACTAGCGGGAGGGCCTTTATCAGATACGCAGTATTTT.

This clonotype was counted ten times or more. The chain uses TRBV7-2 and TRBJ2-5; a weak D match, TRBD2 (6 bases). CDR1 is SGHTA, CDR2 FQGNSA, per germline. The CDR3 totals 16 residues. V was clipped by 5 bases and J by 1 base, with 17 bases between them. CDR3 bases: TGTGCCAGCAGCGACGGTGCGGGAAGTTTCCAAGAGACCCAGTACTTC. It translates to CASSDGAGSFQETQYF. Together with reference TRBV7-2 and TRBJ2-5, the CDR3 gives the full variable domain: GAGVSQSPSNKVTEKGKDVELRCDPISGHTALYWYRQSLGQGLEFLIYFQGNSAPDKSGLPSDRFSAERTGGSVSTLTIQRTQQEDSAVYLCASSDGAGSFQETQYFGPGTRLLVL.

This clonotype occurred many times. The genes are TRBV2 and TRBJ1-2; 11 nucleotides align to TRBD1. CDR3 size: 13 residues. The V and J ends lost 7 bases and 7 bases, in that order; junction bases with no gene match: 5. Germline CDR1 and CDR2: SNHLY and FYNNEI. CDR3 residues: CASMDRGRGGYTF. As DNA, the CDR3 is TGTGCCAGCATGGACAGGGGGCGGGGTGGCTACACCTTC.

In its sample, this clonotype was seen many times. The chain recombines TRBV20-1 with TRBJ2-7, with D uncertain. This CDR3 is built from 11 residues. Deletions cut 5 bases from V and 0 bases from J, with 5 bases between. CDR1 is DFQATT and CDR2 is SNEGSKA in the germline V gene (reference sequence). The CDR3 nucleotides are TGCAGTGCTGTTACCTCCTACGAGCAGTACTTC. It translates to CSAVTSYEQYF.

The V call is TRBV7-9, the J call TRBJ2-1, with 8 bases lining up with TRBD2. CDR1 is SEHNR, CDR2 FQNEAQ, per germline (reference sequence). This CDR3 has 17 residues. J gave up 0 bases and V 5 bases, and 9 bases lay outside the gene matches. The DNA of the CDR3 is TGTGCCAGCAGCCGCTATCGGGGGGGGAGCTCCTACAATGAGCAGTTCTTC. It is translated as CASSRYRGGSSYNEQFF.

A remark on this clonotype: A read error may be the cause here, since a much bigger clone is one base away. The CDR3 is CAGSYPRDGKEPQHF. For the CDR3, the DNA is TGTGCCGGCAGTTACCCAAGGGACGGAAAGGAACCCCAGCATTTT. The V gene is TRBV6-2 or TRBV6-3, the J gene TRBJ1-5; D may be TRBD1 (5 bases). CDR1 and CDR2 from the germline V gene are MNHEY and SVGEGT. The CDR3 has 15 amino acids.

The V call is TRBV2, the J call TRBJ2-3; D might be TRBD1 (5 bases). The CDR3 spans 12 residues. Germline values: CDR1 SNHLY, CDR2 FYNNEI. V lost 6 bases and J lost 3, with 7 bases in between. The CDR3 here is CASRDITDTQYF. The CDR3 nucleotides are TGTGCCAGCAGGGACATTACAGATACGCAGTATTTT. Filled out from reference TRBV2 and TRBJ2-3, the complete variable domain reads EPEVTQTPSHQVTQMGQEVILRCVPISNHLYFYWYRQILGQKVEFLVSFYNNEISEKSEIFDDQFSVERPDGSNFTLKIRSTKLEDSAMYFCASRDITDTQYFGPGTRLTVL.

A few counts support this clonotype. The gene calls are TRBV30 and TRBJ1-4; tentatively, D is TRBD1 (5 bases). Germline-derived CDR1 and CDR2 are GTSNPN and SVGIG (reference sequence). The CDR3 runs to 17 residues. With 3 bases removed from V and 6 bases from J, the gap between germline ends came to 23 bases. The CDR3, as DNA: TGTGCCTGGAGGTCGGGACGCCTGCTTCAAAAGGATGAAAAACTGTTTTTT. Translation gives CAWRSGRLLQKDEKLFF.

The chain recombines TRBV29-1 with TRBJ2-7; 10 bases align to TRBD2. With V trimmed by 0 bases and J by 2 bases, 10 bases remained unmatched. The CDR3 consists of 17 residues. CDR1 and CDR2 from the germline V gene are SQVTM and ANQGSEA. The CDR3 region has the DNA TGCAGCGTTGAAGATCCGGGTAGCGGGAGGTCAGCCTACGAGCAGTACTTC. This translates into CSVEDPGSGRSAYEQYF.

There are a few counts of this clonotype. This chain joins TRBV6-1 and TRBJ1-4; 11 bases match TRBD1. The CDR3 consists of 14 residues. Germline V gives CDR1 MNHNS, CDR2 SASEGT. Germline trimming cut 7 bases from V and 5 bases from J; bases unmatched to any gene: 3. DNA for the CDR3: TGTGCCAGCAACCGGGACAGGGGGAATGAAAAACTGTTTTTT. The encoded protein is CASNRDRGNEKLFF.